The 14 T cell receptor beta chains listed next were all sequenced from one sample in a study of blood T cell repertoires in COVID-19. Data came from immunoSEQ multiplex PCR; TCRdb stores just in-frame clones and leaves some out. This table has some 160,000 clones, more than 75% appearing once. Specimen: peripheral blood. Receptor source: a man younger than 35 with acute or convalescent COVID-19.

The chain has TRBV7-9 and TRBJ1-3; no firm D call. The CDR3 runs to 15 residues. Germline assignment: CDR1 SEHNR and CDR2 FQNEAQ (reference sequence). Deletions cut 5 bases from V and 2 bases from J, with 13 bases between. The CDR3 reads CASSPRGVAGNTIYF. The CDR3 DNA reads as TGTGCCAGCAGCCCCCGAGGCGTAGCTGGAAACACCATATATTTT.

The chain links TRBV24-1 to TRBJ2-7; D perhaps matches TRBD2 (6 bases). The V end was cut by 2 bases, the J end by 2 bases, with 21 bases between. Germline CDR1 KGHDR, CDR2 SFDVKD. The CDR3 length is 18 residues. The CDR3 nucleotides are TGTGCCACCAGTGATTGGGGGGTCAACCAGGGAGGCCCCTACGAGCAGTACTTC. Amino acid sequence: CATSDWGVNQGGPYEQYF.

The CDR3 sequence: CASSMNSGVLAKNIQYF. In nucleotides, the CDR3 is TGTGCCAGTAGTATGAATAGCGGGGTACTAGCCAAAAACATTCAGTACTTC. J is TRBJ2-4 and V is TRBV19; TRBD2 matches 8 bases. The V gene end was trimmed by 3 bases and the J gene end by 0 bases; junction bases not matched to a gene: 7. From germline, CDR1 is LNHDA and CDR2 SQIVND (reference sequence). This CDR3 has 17 residues.

V usage is TRBV5-1 and J usage is TRBJ2-5, with TRBD1 identical over 7 bases. The CDR3 loop spans 15 amino acids. V shed 1 base, J shed 3 bases, and the junction held 6 bases outside the gene matches. The germline V gene encodes CDR1 SGHRS and CDR2 YFSETQ. This CDR3 is CASSLPTGAEETQYF. CDR3 DNA sequence: TGCGCCAGCAGCTTGCCAACAGGGGCGGAAGAGACCCAGTACTTC.

There are a few counts of this clone. The rearrangement uses TRBV27 and TRBJ1-1; 10 nucleotides match TRBD1. V gave up 2 bases and J gave up 1 base; unmatched junction bases: 4. This CDR3 has 16 residues. The germline gives CDR1 MNHEY, CDR2 SMNVEV (reference sequence). CDR3 bases: TGTGCCAGCAGTTTAAGACAGGGGGCAGGGAACACTGAAGCTTTCTTT. It specifies CASSLRQGAGNTEAFF.

V and J are TRBV6-1 and TRBJ1-1, with D hard to call. V was cut by 3 bases and J by 4 bases, with 9 bases left in between. The CDR3 has 13 amino acids. Germline values: CDR1 MNHNS, CDR2 SASEGT. The CDR3 DNA reads as TGTGCCAGCAGTGAGTGGTTCGGCACTGAAGCTTTCTTT. This encodes CASSEWFGTEAFF.

V usage is TRBV19 and J usage is TRBJ2-7, with D maybe TRBD2 (5 bases). V lost 6 bases and J 3 bases, leaving 6 bases between the germline ends. This CDR3 contains 11 residues. Looked up from germline, CDR1 is LNHDA and CDR2 is SQIVND (reference sequence). The CDR3 here is CASRGGYEQYF. The DNA for the CDR3 is TGTGCCAGTAGAGGAGGCTACGAGCAGTACTTC.

This clone was recorded once. This sequence joins TRBV18 and TRBJ1-5; TRBD1 matches 8 bases. After removal of 5 bases from V and 3 bases from J, the junction contained 3 bases not matched to a gene. Germline assignment: CDR1 KGHSH and CDR2 LQKENI. CDR3 size: 14 residues. The chain's CDR3 is CASSSTGDNQPQHF. DNA for the CDR3: TGTGCCAGCTCATCGACAGGGGACAATCAGCCCCAGCATTTT.

J is TRBJ1-3 and V is TRBV11-2; D is ambiguous. Germline CDR1 SGHAT, CDR2 FQNNGV. Trimming left V 4 bases short and J 7 bases short, with 23 bases between. CDR3 length: 17 residues. CDR3 sequence reads: CASSSNFRPTSENTIYF. The CDR3 nucleotides read TGTGCCAGCAGCTCTAACTTCCGGCCTACCTCGGAGAACACCATATATTTT.

The genes are TRBV24-1 and TRBJ2-1; the match to TRBD2 covers 9 bases. V was pared by 8 bases and J by 7 bases, with 8 bases of the junction left unmatched. The CDR3 loop spans 14 amino acids. The germline V gene has CDR1 KGHDR and CDR2 SFDVKD. CDR3 sequence (DNA): TGTGCCACCAAGACTAGCGGCCCAGAGAATGAGCAGTTCTTC. Its protein product is CATKTSGPENEQFF.

CDR3 in amino acids: CASPGTGDPTEAFF. The CDR3 DNA sequence: TGTGCCAGCCCTGGGACAGGGGACCCGACTGAAGCTTTCTTT. The chain joins TRBV2 to TRBJ1-1; 10 bases line up with TRBD1. This CDR3 is built from 14 residues. Germline CDR1 SNHLY, CDR2 FYNNEI. Unmatched junction bases numbered 8, after V lost 8 bases and J lost 5 bases.

This chain uses TRBV19 with TRBJ2-1, with D possibly being TRBD1 (6 bases). V dropped 3 bases and J dropped 4 bases, with 10 bases sitting between them. Looked up from germline, CDR1 is LNHDA and CDR2 is SQIVND (reference sequence). The CDR3 is 14 residues long. CDR3 protein: CASSIRDTYNEQFF. The DNA for the CDR3 is TGTGCCAGTAGTATCCGGGACACTTACAATGAGCAGTTCTTC.

In this sample, this clone turned up once. This sequence joins TRBV27 and TRBJ2-1; D possibly corresponds to TRBD2 (5 bases). The V and J ends lost 3 bases and 7 bases respectively, with 7 bases between them. Germline CDR1 MNHEY, CDR2 SMNVEV (reference sequence). The CDR3 runs to 12 residues. The DNA of the CDR3 is TGTGCCAGCAGTTTTCCGGGGAATGAGCAGTTCTTC. It codes for CASSFPGNEQFF.

This clone was seen once. The chain carries TRBV6-5 and TRBJ2-7; D unresolved. The V end lost 2 bases, the J end lost 2 bases, and 16 bases lay between the germline ends. CDR3 length: 16 residues. Germline V gene sequence: CDR1 MNHEY, CDR2 SVGAGI. CDR3 amino acids: CASSYHPAETTYEQYF. Here the CDR3 DNA reads TGTGCCAGCAGTTACCACCCCGCCGAGACAACCTACGAGCAGTACTTC.